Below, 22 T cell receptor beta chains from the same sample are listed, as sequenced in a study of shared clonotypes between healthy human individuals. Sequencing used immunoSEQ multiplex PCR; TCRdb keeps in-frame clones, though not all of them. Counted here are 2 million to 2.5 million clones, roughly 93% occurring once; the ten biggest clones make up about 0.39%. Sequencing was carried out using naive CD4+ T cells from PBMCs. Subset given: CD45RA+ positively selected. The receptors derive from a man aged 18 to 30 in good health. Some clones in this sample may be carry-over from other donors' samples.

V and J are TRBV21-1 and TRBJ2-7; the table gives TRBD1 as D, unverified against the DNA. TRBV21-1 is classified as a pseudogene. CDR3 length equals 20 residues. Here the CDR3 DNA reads TGTGCCAGCAGCAAAGGCCGCCCGGGACAGGGGGCAACACTTTCCTACGAGCAGTACTTC. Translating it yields CASSKGRPGQGATLSYEQYF.

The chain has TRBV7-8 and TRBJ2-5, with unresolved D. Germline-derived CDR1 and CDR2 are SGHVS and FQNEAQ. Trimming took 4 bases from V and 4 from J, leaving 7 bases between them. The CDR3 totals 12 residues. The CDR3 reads CASSSVRETQYF. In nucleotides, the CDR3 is TGTGCCAGCAGCTCGGTCCGAGAGACCCAGTACTTC. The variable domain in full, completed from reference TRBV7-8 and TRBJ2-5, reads GAGVSQSPRYKVAKRGQDVALRCDPISGHVSLFWYQQALGQGPEFLTYFQNEAQLDKSGLPSDRFFAERPEGSVSTLKIQRTQQEDSAVYLCASSSVRETQYFGPGTRLLVL.

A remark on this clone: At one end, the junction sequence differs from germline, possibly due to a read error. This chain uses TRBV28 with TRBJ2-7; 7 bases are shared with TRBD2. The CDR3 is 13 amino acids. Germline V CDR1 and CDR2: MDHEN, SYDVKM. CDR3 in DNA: TGTGCGAGCAAGGGAGGGCCTAGGTACGAGCAGTACTTC. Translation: CASKGGPRYEQYF.

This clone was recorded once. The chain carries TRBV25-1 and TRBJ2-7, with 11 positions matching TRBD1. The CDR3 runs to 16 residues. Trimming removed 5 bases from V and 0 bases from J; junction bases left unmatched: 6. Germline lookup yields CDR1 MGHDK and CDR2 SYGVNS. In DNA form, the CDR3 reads TGTGCCAGCAGTTCTCCGGGACAGGGGGACTCCTACGAGCAGTACTTC. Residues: CASSSPGQGDSYEQYF.

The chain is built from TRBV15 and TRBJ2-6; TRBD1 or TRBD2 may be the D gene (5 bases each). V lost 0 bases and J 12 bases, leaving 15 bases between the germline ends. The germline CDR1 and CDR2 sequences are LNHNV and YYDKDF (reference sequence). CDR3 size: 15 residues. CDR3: CATSRDRGLQSVLTF. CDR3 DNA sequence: TGTGCCACCAGCAGAGATCGGGGCCTCCAGAGCGTCCTGACTTTC.

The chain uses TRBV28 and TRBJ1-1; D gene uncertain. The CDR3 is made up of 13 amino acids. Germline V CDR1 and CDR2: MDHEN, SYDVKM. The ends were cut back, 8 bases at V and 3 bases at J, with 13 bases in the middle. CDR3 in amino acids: CASAPQIYTEAFF. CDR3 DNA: TGTGCCAGCGCGCCTCAGATATACACTGAAGCTTTCTTT.

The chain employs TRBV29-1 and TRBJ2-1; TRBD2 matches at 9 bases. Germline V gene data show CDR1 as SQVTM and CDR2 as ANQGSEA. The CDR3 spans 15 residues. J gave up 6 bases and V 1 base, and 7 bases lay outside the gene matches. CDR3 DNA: TGCAGCGTTGAAGTAGCTTTAGCGGGAGCCAATGAGCAGTTCTTC. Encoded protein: CSVEVALAGANEQFF.

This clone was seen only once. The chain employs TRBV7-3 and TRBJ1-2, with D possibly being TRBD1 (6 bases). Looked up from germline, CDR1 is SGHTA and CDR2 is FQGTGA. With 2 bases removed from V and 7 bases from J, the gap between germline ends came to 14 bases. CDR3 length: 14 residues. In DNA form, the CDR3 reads TGTGCCAGCAGCTTACAGGGGCAGACCCTTGGCTACACCTTC. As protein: CASSLQGQTLGYTF.

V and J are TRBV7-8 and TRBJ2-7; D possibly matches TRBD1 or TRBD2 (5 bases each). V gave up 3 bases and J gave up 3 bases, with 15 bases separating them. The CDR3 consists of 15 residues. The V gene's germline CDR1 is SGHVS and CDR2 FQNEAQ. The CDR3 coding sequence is TGTGCCAGCAGCTTCCGCGGGCTGACAGTCTACGAGCAGTACTTC. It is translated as CASSFRGLTVYEQYF.

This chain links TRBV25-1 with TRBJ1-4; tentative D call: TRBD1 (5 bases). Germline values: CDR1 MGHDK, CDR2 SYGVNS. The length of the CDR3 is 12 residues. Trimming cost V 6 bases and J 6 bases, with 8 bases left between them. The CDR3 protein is CASRGVDEKLFF. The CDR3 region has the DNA TGTGCCAGCAGAGGGGTGGATGAAAAACTGTTTTTT.

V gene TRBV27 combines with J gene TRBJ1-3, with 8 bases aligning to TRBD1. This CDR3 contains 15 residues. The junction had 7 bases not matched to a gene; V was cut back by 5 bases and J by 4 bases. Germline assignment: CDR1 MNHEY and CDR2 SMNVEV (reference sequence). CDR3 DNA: TGTGCCAGCAGTCCGGGGACAGGCTTAGGAAACACCATATATTTT. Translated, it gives CASSPGTGLGNTIYF.

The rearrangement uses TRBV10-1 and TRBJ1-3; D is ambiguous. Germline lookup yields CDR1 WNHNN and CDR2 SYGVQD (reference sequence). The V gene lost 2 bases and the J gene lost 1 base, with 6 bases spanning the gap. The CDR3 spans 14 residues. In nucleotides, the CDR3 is TGCGCCAGCAGTGAGGAGGGATCTGGAAACACCATATATTTT. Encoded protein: CASSEEGSGNTIYF.

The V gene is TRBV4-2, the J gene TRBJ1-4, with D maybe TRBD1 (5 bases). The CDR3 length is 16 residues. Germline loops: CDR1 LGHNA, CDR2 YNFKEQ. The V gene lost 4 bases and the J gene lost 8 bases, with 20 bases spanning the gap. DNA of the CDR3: TGTGCCAGCAGCCTAGGTGGTGCGGGGCCGGAAGAAAAACTGTTTTTT. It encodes CASSLGGAGPEEKLFF.

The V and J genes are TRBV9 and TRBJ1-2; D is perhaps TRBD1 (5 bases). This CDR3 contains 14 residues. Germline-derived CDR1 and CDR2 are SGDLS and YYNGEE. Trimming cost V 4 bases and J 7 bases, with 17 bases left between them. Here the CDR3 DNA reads TGTGCCAGCAGCACGGGACCCGGAGGCGGTGGCTACACCTTC. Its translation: CASSTGPGGGGYTF.

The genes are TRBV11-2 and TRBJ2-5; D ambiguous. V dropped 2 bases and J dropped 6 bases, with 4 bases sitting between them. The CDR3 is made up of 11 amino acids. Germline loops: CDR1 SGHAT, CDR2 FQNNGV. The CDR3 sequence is CASSLYKTQYF. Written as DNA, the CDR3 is TGTGCCAGCAGCTTATATAAGACCCAGTACTTC.

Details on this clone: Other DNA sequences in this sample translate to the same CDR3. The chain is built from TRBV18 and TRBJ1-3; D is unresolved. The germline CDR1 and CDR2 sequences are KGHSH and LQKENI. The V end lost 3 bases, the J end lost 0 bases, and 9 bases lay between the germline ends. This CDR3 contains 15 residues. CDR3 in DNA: TGTGCCAGCTCACCTGGCAGGATCTCTGGAAACACCATATATTTT. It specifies CASSPGRISGNTIYF.

CDR3: CASSRPSGSYNEQFF. The CDR3 DNA follows: TGTGCCAGCAGCCGGCCTAGCGGATCCTACAATGAGCAGTTCTTC. This chain links TRBV7-9 with TRBJ2-1; 7 nucleotides line up with TRBD2. Germline trimming cut 5 bases from V and 1 base from J; bases unmatched to any gene: 5. CDR3 size: 15 residues. Looked up from germline, CDR1 is SEHNR and CDR2 is FQNEAQ (reference sequence).

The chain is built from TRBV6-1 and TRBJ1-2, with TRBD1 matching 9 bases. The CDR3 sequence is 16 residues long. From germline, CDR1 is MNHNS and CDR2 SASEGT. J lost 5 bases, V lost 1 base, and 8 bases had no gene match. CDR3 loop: CASSEVEQGAGYGYTF. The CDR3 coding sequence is TGTGCCAGCAGTGAAGTAGAACAGGGGGCCGGATATGGCTACACCTTC.

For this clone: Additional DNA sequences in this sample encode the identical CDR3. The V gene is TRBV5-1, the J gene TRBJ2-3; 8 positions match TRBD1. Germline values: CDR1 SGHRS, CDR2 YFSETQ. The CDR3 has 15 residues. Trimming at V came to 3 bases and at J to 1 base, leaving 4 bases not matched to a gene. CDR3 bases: TGCGCCAGCAGCTCGGACAGGGCCGGCACAGATACGCAGTATTTT. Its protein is CASSSDRAGTDTQYF.

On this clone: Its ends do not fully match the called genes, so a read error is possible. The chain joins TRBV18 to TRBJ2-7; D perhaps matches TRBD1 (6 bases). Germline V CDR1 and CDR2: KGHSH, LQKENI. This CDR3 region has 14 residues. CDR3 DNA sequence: TGTGCCAGCTCACCTCAGAGCAGGGGCGGCTTGCCCAGCTTC. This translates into CASSPQSRGGLPSF.

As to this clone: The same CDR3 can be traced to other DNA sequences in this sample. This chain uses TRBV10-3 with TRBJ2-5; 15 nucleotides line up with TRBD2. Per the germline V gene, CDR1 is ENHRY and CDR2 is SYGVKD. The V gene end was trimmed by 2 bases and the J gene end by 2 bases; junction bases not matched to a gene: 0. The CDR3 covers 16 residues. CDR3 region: CAISEGLAGGQETQYF. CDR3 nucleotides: TGTGCCATCAGTGAGGGACTAGCGGGAGGGCAAGAGACCCAGTACTTC.

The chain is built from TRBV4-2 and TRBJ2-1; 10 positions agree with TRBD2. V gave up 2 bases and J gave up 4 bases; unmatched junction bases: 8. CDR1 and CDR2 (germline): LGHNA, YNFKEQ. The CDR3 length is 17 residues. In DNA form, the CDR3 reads TGTGCCAGCAGCCAACGCCTAGCGGGGGCGCTTTACAATGAGCAGTTCTTC. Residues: CASSQRLAGALYNEQFF.